This TCR beta chain was observed in a study of T cell responses to AZD1222 COVID-19 vaccine. V gave up 6 bases and J gave up 1 base, with 13 bases separating them. CDR1 and CDR2 (germline): MDHEN, SYDVKM. The CDR3 consists of 15 residues. General study results and limits: Mostly white British, mostly female donors; authors suggested clonal diversity may be underestimated. Among spike-specific TCRs, nearly half reportedly target unmutated variant regions.

The protocol was immunoSEQ multiplex PCR, while the TCRdb copy is restricted to in-frame clones and leaves out a portion. Here the sample spans 65,000 to 95,000 clones, approximately 85% being singletons. Second doses were pooled across both intervals (about 4 or about 12 weeks). Details on this clone: Its target is unknown.

The material sequenced was peripheral blood, taken 28 days after the second AZD1222 dose. The rearrangement joins TRBV28 to TRBJ1-5, with D possibly matching TRBD1 (6 bases). The TCR sequence derives from an adult who received the AZD1222 COVID-19 vaccine. CDR3 residues: CASSPTGPSNQPQHF. CDR3 sequence (DNA): TGTGCCAGCAGCCCCACAGGGCCAAGCAATCAGCCCCAGCATTTT.